The 2 T cell receptor beta chains below come from one sample, sequenced in a study of T cells after yellow fever vaccination. From the 5' RACE reads, TCRdb called clonotypes with MiXCR, one entry per CDR3 protein. The sample lists hundreds of thousands of distinct CDR3 sequences, 18% seen once, with about 18% in the top ten. Source: PBMCs, taken before the yellow fever booster vaccination. The receptor set was obtained from a man aged 18 to 29 who received the YFV17D yellow fever vaccine.

The V gene is TRBV5-1, the J gene TRBJ2-7, with D tentatively TRBD1 or TRBD2 (6 bases each). The V gene lost 2 bases and the J gene lost 1 base, with 13 bases spanning the gap. The CDR3 is 15 residues long. Germline lookup yields CDR1 SGHRS and CDR2 YFSETQ. CDR3 DNA: TGCGCCAGCAGCTTCGGCAGGGGAGGATCCTACGAGCAGTACTTC. Its translation is CASSFGRGGSYEQYF.

This clonotype showed up just a few times. The chain joins TRBV5-5 to TRBJ1-3; D not certain. Germline lookup yields CDR1 SGHKS and CDR2 YYEKEE (reference sequence). V lost 4 bases, J lost 1 base, and 12 bases lay in between. The CDR3 is 15 amino acids. This CDR3 reads CASSPPPGSGNTIYF. As DNA, the CDR3 is TGTGCCAGCAGCCCACCTCCCGGGTCTGGAAACACCATATATTTT. Complete variable domain (other parts from reference TRBV5-5 and TRBJ1-3): DAGVTQSPTHLIKTRGQQVTLRCSPISGHKSVSWYQQVLGQGPQFIFQYYEKEERGRGNFPDRFSARQFPNYSSELNVNALLLGDSALYLCASSPPPGSGNTIYFGEGSWLTVV.